This T cell receptor (beta chain) was identified in a study of human T cells and chemical hapten exposure. Study-level background: Patients got weekly scalp diphenylcyclopropenone doses over the roughly 24-week study.

With respect to this clonotype: The antigen is unknown.

This sample's time point: pre-sensitization, week 0. Treatment defined: therapeutic diphenylcyclopropenone sensitization with weekly scalp DPC. It was from unfractionated whole blood that total RNA was extracted. The CDR3 runs 17 residues. Study results and caveats: Because they had alopecia, donors may respond immunologically unlike healthy people.

MiXCR, run by TCRdb on the RACE reads, gives a single entry per CDR3 protein. The table shows around 300,000 distinct CDR3 sequences, with about 5% occurring only once. The receptor was isolated from a young woman with alopecia areata. Some clones in this sample may be carry-over from other donors' samples. Specimen: whole blood, collected in connection with sensitization to the hapten diphenylcyclopropenone (DPC). This rearrangement joins TRBV21-1 to TRBJ2-7; the D call of TRBD2 is as the table states it, not checked on the DNA. TRBV21-1 has pseudogene status. CDR3 DNA: TGTGCCAGCACCTCCCTACCCCCACCGGGTGTCCACTACGAGCAGTACTTC. This codes for CASTSLPPPGVHYEQYF.